Sequencing of this TCR beta chain was carried out in a study of blood T cell repertoires in COVID-19. This clone was observed once. Per germline, CDR1 MNHEY and CDR2 SVGAGI. Trimming shortened V by 5 bases and J by 3 bases, and 8 bases separated the two germline ends. CDR3 length equals 13 residues. Authors' data handling: Quantification of nucleated cells was approximated via reference gene primer amplification. The method was immunoSEQ multiplex PCR; TCRdb's version includes in-frame clones alone and lacks a portion of them. That table is the source of V, J and clone size, and D and trimming were worked out from the DNA. The profile shows about 120,000 clones, about 87% of them singletons.

Sequenced input: peripheral blood. This receptor was taken from a woman between 45 and 65 years old with acute or convalescent COVID-19. The chain joins TRBV6-5 to TRBJ1-5; D is uncertain. Here the CDR3 reads CASSQVYNQPQHF. The DNA of the CDR3 is TGTGCCAGCAGTCAGGTATACAATCAGCCCCAGCATTTT.